The 22 T cell receptor beta chains below come from one sample, sequenced in a study of cytomegalovirus exposure and HLA in healthy donors. Both 60 Vbeta primers and 13 Jbeta primers went into the PCR. Clones were sequenced by immunoSEQ multiplex PCR, and TCRdb holds only the in-frame ones, with some missing. The sample has approximately 210,000 clones, about 81% seen once; the top ten hold roughly 6%. The sample comprised PBMCs. The receptors here all came from a man in his forties or fifties in good health and CMV-seropositive.

The chain links TRBV15 to TRBJ1-2, with TRBD1 as a possible D gene (5 bases). The CDR3 is made up of 16 amino acids. V lost 3 bases to trimming and J lost 5 bases, with 19 bases between them. Germline V lookup: CDR1 LNHNV, CDR2 YYDKDF (reference sequence). The CDR3 coding sequence is TGTGCCACCAGCAGGGAACGGACACTGCCTGTATATGGCTACACCTTC. Its protein product is CATSRERTLPVYGYTF.

The V gene is TRBV2, the J gene TRBJ2-1, with 11 nucleotides matching TRBD2. V lost 3 bases and J lost 7; bases outside the gene matches: 8. The CDR3 loop spans 16 amino acids. Germline CDR1 SNHLY, CDR2 FYNNEI. This CDR3 is CASSEGLAVRKNEQFF. The CDR3 DNA follows: TGTGCCAGCAGTGAGGGACTAGCGGTCCGGAAAAATGAGCAGTTCTTC. Full variable domain (outside the CDR3, taken from reference TRBV2 and TRBJ2-1): EPEVTQTPSHQVTQMGQEVILRCVPISNHLYFYWYRQILGQKVEFLVSFYNNEISEKSEIFDDQFSVERPDGSNFTLKIRSTKLEDSAMYFCASSEGLAVRKNEQFFGPGTRLTVL.

The gene calls are TRBV10-1 and TRBJ1-2; no definite D call. The CDR3 sequence is 12 residues long. V lost 3 bases, J lost 3 bases, and 5 bases lay in between. Germline loops: CDR1 WNHNN, CDR2 SYGVQD (reference sequence). CDR3 bases: TGCGCCAGCAGTGACAATTACTATGGCTACACCTTC. It specifies CASSDNYYGYTF.

The chain combines TRBV5-6 with TRBJ2-2; weak D call: TRBD2 (6 bases). The CDR3 totals 15 residues. The germline V and J ends were trimmed by 4 bases and 5 bases, with 15 bases remaining between them. Germline CDR1 is SGHDT and CDR2 is YYEEEE. This chain's CDR3 is CASSLLARETGELFF. CDR3 in DNA: TGTGCCAGCAGCCTACTAGCTAGGGAAACCGGGGAGCTGTTTTTT.

The V call is TRBV11-2, the J call TRBJ2-7; D not certain. Germline loops: CDR1 SGHAT, CDR2 FQNNGV. CDR3 length equals 12 residues. The ends were cut back, 1 base at V and 3 bases at J, with 4 bases in the middle. CDR3 residues: CASSLVNYEQYF. The DNA for the CDR3 is TGTGCCAGCAGCTTAGTAAACTACGAGCAGTACTTC.

The chain couples TRBV12-5 to TRBJ2-1; weak D call: TRBD2 (5 bases). Looked up from germline, CDR1 is LGHNT and CDR2 is FRNRAP. This CDR3 spans 17 amino acids. V gave up 7 bases and J gave up 0 bases, with 19 bases separating them. This CDR3 is CASDSGKGSSSYNEQFF. The DNA of the CDR3 is TGTGCTAGTGACTCCGGGAAGGGATCTAGCTCCTACAATGAGCAGTTCTTC.

The chain couples TRBV7-6 to TRBJ1-1; D is possibly TRBD1 (5 bases). The length of the CDR3 is 14 residues. The V end lost 5 bases, the J end lost 7 bases, and 17 bases lay between the germline ends. Germline V gene lookup returns CDR1 SGHVS and CDR2 FNYEAQ. CDR3 amino acids: CASSRGSGFDEAFF. The CDR3 nucleotides read TGTGCCAGCAGCCGGGGGTCGGGGTTTGATGAAGCTTTCTTT.

The chain combines TRBV7-9 with TRBJ2-2, with TRBD1 matching over 10 bases. Germline trimming cut 6 bases from V and 4 bases from J; bases unmatched to any gene: 5. Germline values: CDR1 SEHNR, CDR2 FQNEAQ (reference sequence). The CDR3 is made up of 15 amino acids. CDR3 residues: CASSSGTGATGELFF. In nucleotides, the CDR3 is TGTGCCAGCAGTTCCGGGACAGGGGCCACCGGGGAGCTGTTTTTT.

The chain combines TRBV7-2 with TRBJ2-4; 9 positions agree with TRBD1. CDR1 and CDR2 from the germline V gene are SGHTA and FQGNSA. CDR3 size: 15 residues. The ends lost 0 bases at V and 10 bases at J; junction bases unmatched: 7. CDR3 nucleotide sequence: TGTGCCAGCAGCTTAGCGCAGGACAGGGGACCAATTCAGTACTTC. Translated: CASSLAQDRGPIQYF.

The chain carries TRBV7-2 and TRBJ1-3; no reliable D call. Germline values: CDR1 SGHTA, CDR2 FQGNSA. The V end lost 3 bases, the J end lost 0 bases, and 9 bases lay between the germline ends. The CDR3 covers 15 residues. CDR3 amino acids: CASSFQTISGNTIYF. The DNA for the CDR3 is TGTGCCAGCAGCTTCCAGACAATCTCTGGAAACACCATATATTTT.

The rearrangement links TRBV19 to TRBJ2-7; D unresolved. The length of the CDR3 is 12 residues. CDR1 is LNHDA and CDR2 is SQIVND in the germline V gene (reference sequence). V was cut by 5 bases and J by 4 bases, with 9 bases left in between. For the CDR3, the DNA is TGTGCCAGTAGTTCGAACGGTTACGAGCAGTACTTC. The encoded protein is CASSSNGYEQYF.

The chain joins TRBV6-5 to TRBJ2-5; possible D gene TRBD2, 6 bases. The J call may be mistaken, given a closer DNA end match to TRBJ2-7. CDR1 is MNHEY, CDR2 SVGAGI, per germline. The CDR3 covers 15 residues. CDR3: CASSYRGGTRYEQYF. The CDR3 bases are TGTGCCAGCAGTTACAGAGGCGGGACCCGCTACGAGCAGTACTTC.

The V and J genes are TRBV27 and TRBJ2-1, with TRBD2 identical over 11 bases. The trim removed 4 bases at V and 4 bases at J, leaving 3 bases unmatched. The CDR3 runs to 15 residues. Germline lookup yields CDR1 MNHEY and CDR2 SMNVEV (reference sequence). CDR3 sequence reads: CASSYTSGSYNEQFF. In DNA, the CDR3 is TGTGCCAGCAGTTACACTAGCGGGAGTTACAATGAGCAGTTCTTC.

CDR3 coding DNA: TGTGCCAGCTCACCACAGACAGCGAACACCGGGGAGCTGTTTTTT. Its protein product is CASSPQTANTGELFF. V and J are TRBV18 and TRBJ2-2; TRBD1 might be the D (5 bases). Germline V lookup: CDR1 KGHSH, CDR2 LQKENI. V was cut by 1 base and J by 0 bases, with 6 bases left in between. There are 15 residues in the CDR3.

The V gene is TRBV2, the J gene TRBJ1-1; no reliable D call. The V end lost 8 bases, the J end lost 10 bases, and 17 bases lay between the germline ends. This CDR3 region has 12 residues. The V gene's germline CDR1 is SNHLY and CDR2 FYNNEI. CDR3 region: CASCPGDLRAFF. Written as DNA, the CDR3 is TGTGCCAGCTGTCCAGGCGACCTCAGAGCTTTCTTT.

This sequence joins TRBV7-9 and TRBJ2-7, with D tentatively TRBD2 (5 bases). The germline gives CDR1 SEHNR, CDR2 FQNEAQ (reference sequence). The CDR3 has 10 residues. The CDR3 nucleotides read TGTGTGGTCCGGGGAGACGAGCAGTACGTC. Translating gives CVVRGDEQYV.

The chain combines TRBV5-4 with TRBJ2-1, with D unclear. The CDR3 runs to 12 residues. Trimming took off 1 base at V and 7 bases at J, with 6 bases between the two ends. Germline assignment: CDR1 SGHNT and CDR2 YYREEE (reference sequence). The DNA for the CDR3 is TGTGCCAGCAGCTTGACAGAAAATGAGCAGTTCTTC. This codes for CASSLTENEQFF.

The chain is built from TRBV10-1 and TRBJ2-1, with D perhaps matching TRBD2 (6 bases). The CDR3 is 13 amino acids. In germline, CDR1 is WNHNN, CDR2 SYGVQD (reference sequence). Trimming took 2 bases from V and 6 from J, leaving 8 bases between them. CDR3 protein: CASSEGDSNEQFF. The CDR3 region has the DNA TGCGCCAGCAGTGAGGGGGACTCCAATGAGCAGTTCTTC.

The V gene is TRBV6-1, the J gene TRBJ2-7; 10 bases align to TRBD1. The CDR3 is made up of 14 amino acids. The germline CDR1 and CDR2 sequences are MNHNS and SASEGT. Trimming removed 6 bases from V and 2 bases from J; junction bases left unmatched: 4. The CDR3 region is CASRQDRGTYEQYF. In DNA, the CDR3 is TGTGCCAGCAGGCAGGACAGGGGGACCTACGAGCAGTACTTC.

V and J are TRBV7-9 and TRBJ1-2, with a tentative D call TRBD1 (5 bases). Per the germline V gene, CDR1 is SEHNR and CDR2 is FQNEAQ (reference sequence). V shed 5 bases and J shed 2 bases, with 9 bases lying between them. CDR3 length: 13 residues. The CDR3 here is CASSTTENYGYTF. For the CDR3, the DNA is TGTGCCAGCAGCACGACAGAGAACTATGGCTACACCTTC.

The chain links TRBV6-5 to TRBJ1-2, with TRBD1 identical over 7 bases. This CDR3 is built from 15 residues. The V segment lost 1 base and the J segment 2 bases; nucleotides outside the gene matches: 4. Germline V CDR1 and CDR2: MNHEY, SVGAGI. CDR3 amino acids: CASSYWDSANYGYTF. The CDR3 coding sequence is TGTGCCAGCAGTTACTGGGACAGTGCCAACTATGGCTACACCTTC.

The chain recombines TRBV27 with TRBJ2-7; 10 bases agree with TRBD2. Germline trimming cut 4 bases from V and 4 bases from J; bases unmatched to any gene: 7. CDR1 and CDR2 from the germline V gene are MNHEY and SMNVEV (reference sequence). This CDR3 region has 15 residues. CDR3 residues: CASSSRLAGDYEQYF. The CDR3 DNA follows: TGTGCCAGCAGTTCACGACTAGCGGGTGATTACGAGCAGTACTTC.